The clone carrying this TCR beta chain was observed a few times. The antigen remains unidentified. V was pared by 1 base and J by 4 bases, with 14 bases between. Germline CDR1 and CDR2: SGHNT and YENEEA. The length of the CDR3 is 16 residues. The record originates from a study of blood T cells in healthy people across ages. The study, taken as a whole, reports: What prevented conclusive comparison of naive and antigen-experienced cells was that PBMCs were unsorted.

Together with a sample-barcoded 5' primer, a J-beta primer mix was included in a second PCR lasting about 7 to 12 cycles. Using its own MiXCR run on the 5' RACE reads, TCRdb lists one record per CDR3 protein. The sample shows about 750,000 distinct CDR3 sequences, about 53% of them seen only once. The sequencing input was blood. The TCR comes from a man of 80 years or more in good health. This chain uses TRBV11-3 with TRBJ2-1; a weak D match, TRBD2 (7 bases). In DNA form, the CDR3 reads TGTGCCAGCAGCTTAGGGCCCGGGGGGCTTTACAATGAGCAGTTCTTC. This sequence encodes CASSLGPGGLYNEQFF.